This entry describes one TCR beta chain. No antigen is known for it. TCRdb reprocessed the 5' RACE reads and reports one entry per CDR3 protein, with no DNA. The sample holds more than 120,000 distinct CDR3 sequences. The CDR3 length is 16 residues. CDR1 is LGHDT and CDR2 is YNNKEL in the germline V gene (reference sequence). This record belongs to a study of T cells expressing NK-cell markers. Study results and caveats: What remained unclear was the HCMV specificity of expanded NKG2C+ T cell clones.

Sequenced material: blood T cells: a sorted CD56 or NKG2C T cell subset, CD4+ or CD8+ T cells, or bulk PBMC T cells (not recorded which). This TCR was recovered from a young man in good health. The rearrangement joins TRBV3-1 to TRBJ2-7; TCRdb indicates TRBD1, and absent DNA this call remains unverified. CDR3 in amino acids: CASSQDKGRSLYEQYF.